This T cell receptor (beta chain) was captured in a study of blood T cell repertoires in COVID-19. TCRdb's table, derived via immunoSEQ multiplex PCR, lists solely in-frame clones and lacks some. The sample includes approximately 200,000 clones, about four fifths of them seen just once. In terms of age and location, participants ranged from roughly 18 to 90 years and lived in approximately 24 US areas. The study counted Cohort 3 donors as recovered given two negative PCRs, clearance, or symptom resolution. Germline assignment: CDR1 SGHTA and CDR2 FQGTGA. With V trimmed by 3 bases and J by 6 bases, 13 bases remained unmatched. CDR3 length: 17 residues.

Sequenced material: PBMCs or T cells enriched from blood (not recorded which). V usage is TRBV7-3 and J usage is TRBJ2-1, with 8 positions matching TRBD2. The sequence was collected from a man aged 40-49 years who had recovered from COVID-19. The CDR3 DNA reads TGTGCCAGCAGCTTGAGTCCATGGCGGGAGGACGTCAATGAGCAGTTCTTC. The encoded protein is CASSLSPWREDVNEQFF.